This T cell receptor beta chain stems from a study of blood T cell repertoires in COVID-19. The CDR3 has 16 residues. CDR1 is SGHNT, CDR2 YYREEE, per germline (reference sequence). The V gene end was trimmed by 0 bases and the J gene end by 6 bases; junction bases not matched to a gene: 11. Measured with immunoSEQ multiplex PCR; TCRdb has only the in-frame clones, and not every one. The sample yields 300,000 to 450,000 clones, roughly 87% seen once. The chain recombines TRBV5-4 with TRBJ2-7; 8 bases line up with TRBD2. The source is a woman in her 30s who had recovered from COVID-19. The material sequenced was PBMCs or T cells enriched from blood (not recorded which). The CDR3 coding sequence is TGTGCCAGCAGCTTGGCCCCCAGCGGGGGCCGTGGCGAGCAGTACTTC. It translates to CASSLAPSGGRGEQYF.